The rows below give T cell receptor beta chains drawn from one sample of a study of T cells in Graves' hyperthyroidism and ophthalmopathy. One entry per CDR3 protein results from TCRdb running MiXCR on the multiplex PCR reads. The repertoire holds roughly 660,000 distinct CDR3 sequences, with 15% to 20% as singletons. Input material: blood. Source of these receptors: a man in his fifties or sixties with Graves' hyperthyroidism. CDR3s include the opening cysteine and the closing phenylalanine or tryptophan. D genes are given only for firm matches. Size tells how often a clone was seen (once, few, many) or the class of an expanded clone, and some rows leave it out.

TRBV14,few,-,TRBJ2-1,TGTGCCAGCAGCCCGACAGTCCTGAGCTCCTACAATGAGCAGTTCTTC,CASSPTVLSSYNEQFF
TRBV11-2,many,-,TRBJ2-7,TGTGCCAGCAGCTTCCCGTCCACGTGGCCCGAGCAGTACTTC,CASSFPSTWPEQYF
TRBV10-3,many,TRBD2,TRBJ2-1,TGTGCCATCAGTGCAGGACGTGGACTAGCGGGACGCGATGAGCAGTTCTTC,CAISAGRGLAGRDEQFF
TRBV5-6,-,-,TRBJ2-5,TGTGCCAGCAGCTTGGCGGGTCAGGGCCAAGAGACCCAGTACTTC,CASSLAGQGQETQYF
TRBV11-2,many,-,TRBJ2-2,TGTGCCAGCAGCTTAGTTCTAGCGCGGACCGGGGAGCTGTTTTTT,CASSLVLARTGELFF
TRBV11-2,-,-,TRBJ1-1,TGTGCCAGCAGCTTAGAGTTTGGGGTCACTGAAGCTTTCTTT,CASSLEFGVTEAFF
TRBV5-1,many,-,TRBJ1-1,TGCGCCAGCAGCTCCAATCAGATGAACACTGAAGCTTTCTTT,CASSSNQMNTEAFF
TRBV20-1,many,TRBD1,TRBJ2-7,TGCAGTGCTAGGGACAGGGCCGTCTCCTACGAGCAGTACTTC,CSARDRAVSYEQYF
TRBV10-3,many,TRBD1,TRBJ2-2,TGTGCCATCAGCCGGACAGGGGGTGATGCCGGGGAGCTGTTTTTT,CAISRTGGDAGELFF
TRBV29-1,few,-,TRBJ2-4,TGCAGCGTTAGTGGAGAACTAGCCAAAAACATTCAGTACTTC,CSVSGELAKNIQYF
TRBV28,-,TRBD2,TRBJ2-7,TGTGCCAGCAGCCAGACTAGCGGGAGGTCATACGAGCAGTACTTC,CASSQTSGRSYEQYF
TRBV27,many,TRBD2,TRBJ2-7,TGTGCCAGCAGTTATGGGACTAGCGGTACCTACGAGCAGTACTTC,CASSYGTSGTYEQYF
TRBV28,-,TRBD1,TRBJ1-2,TGTGCCAGCAGTTTCCCAACAGGACAGGCTATCTATGGCTACACCTTC,CASSFPTGQAIYGYTF
TRBV6-1,many,-,TRBJ1-4,TGTGCCAGTAAGGGGGAGTTTATAGAAAAACTGTTTTTT,CASKGEFIEKLFF